The next 28 T cell receptor beta chains were all read from a single sample in a study of shared clonotypes between healthy human individuals. The assay was immunoSEQ multiplex PCR, and TCRdb's table has in-frame clones only and misses some. Here the sample spans 2 million to 3 million clones, roughly nine tenths being singletons. The sequenced sample consisted of naive CD4+ T cells sorted from blood. Subset denoted: CD45RA+ positively selected. The receptor set was obtained from a man younger than 35 in good health.

This clone was found a few times. The chain joins TRBV10-2 to TRBJ1-6; D gene unclear. Germline V gene lookup returns CDR1 WSHSY and CDR2 SAAADI. CDR3 length: 12 amino acids. With 1 base removed from V and 8 bases from J, the gap between germline ends came to 3 bases. The CDR3 is CASSEWDSPLHF. The CDR3 DNA is TGCGCCAGCAGTGAGTGGGATTCACCCCTCCACTTT.

This clone came up once. The chain has TRBV11-2 and TRBJ2-1; 14 bases are shared with TRBD2. Trimming took 5 bases from V and 8 from J; bases not matched to a gene: 5. This CDR3 comprises 15 residues. CDR1 is SGHAT and CDR2 is FQNNGV in the germline V gene. Here the CDR3 reads CASSPGTSGSHEQFF. DNA for the CDR3: TGTGCCAGCAGCCCCGGGACTAGCGGGAGTCATGAGCAGTTCTTC.

The chain employs TRBV4-3 and TRBJ1-6; D not resolved. Germline CDR1 and CDR2: LGHNA and YSLEER. This CDR3 has 13 residues. With 4 bases removed from V and 8 bases from J, the gap between germline ends came to 9 bases. The CDR3 loop is CASSPEPDSPLHF. The DNA of the CDR3 is TGCGCCAGCAGCCCAGAGCCAGATTCACCCCTCCACTTT.

The rearrangement uses TRBV7-9 and TRBJ2-5; 8 bases map to TRBD2. With V trimmed by 4 bases and J by 12 bases, 7 bases remained unmatched. Germline V gene lookup returns CDR1 SEHNR and CDR2 FQNEAQ (reference sequence). The CDR3 length is 12 residues. The CDR3 bases are TGTGCCAGCAGCTCCCGACTAGCGCAAAAGTACTTC. This encodes CASSSRLAQKYF.

V and J are TRBV4-1 and TRBJ2-5, with D perhaps TRBD2 (6 bases). Germline values: CDR1 MGHRA, CDR2 YSYEKL. This CDR3 has 18 residues. Trimming removed 1 base at V and 4 bases at J, with 22 bases between. The CDR3 reads CASSQGDFTASARETQYF. The CDR3 coding sequence is TGCGCCAGCAGCCAAGGGGACTTCACCGCGTCGGCAAGAGAGACCCAGTACTTC.

The chain links TRBV7-9 to TRBJ2-1; 7 bases align to TRBD1. Germline V CDR1 and CDR2: SEHNR, FQNEAQ (reference sequence). The CDR3 sequence is 16 residues long. V dropped 5 bases and J dropped 0; count of bases not matched to a gene: 7. CDR3 bases: TGTGCCAGCAGCCTACGAGGGGACAGCTCCTACAATGAGCAGTTCTTC. Translation: CASSLRGDSSYNEQFF.

This clone was observed a single time. This chain links TRBV5-1 with TRBJ1-1; D not certain. V was clipped by 4 bases and J by 1 base, with 11 bases between them. Germline-derived CDR1 and CDR2 are SGHRS and YFSETQ. The CDR3 has 14 amino acids. The DNA for the CDR3 is TGCGCCAGCAGCATTGCAGAGGGGAACACTGAAGCTTTCTTT. Translation: CASSIAEGNTEAFF.

The chain links TRBV29-1 to TRBJ2-2; 14 bases map to TRBD2. The CDR3 loop spans 14 amino acids. Germline assignment: CDR1 SQVTM and CDR2 ANQGSEA. J gave up 6 bases and V 6 bases, and 3 bases lay outside the gene matches. CDR3 sequence (DNA): TGCAGCGTCCTGACTAGCGGGGGGGCCGGGGAGCTGTTTTTT. The encoded protein is CSVLTSGGAGELFF.

J is TRBJ2-7 and V is TRBV10-2, with D possibly TRBD1 on 5 matching bases. The germline gives CDR1 WSHSY, CDR2 SAAADI. Trimming shortened V by 6 bases and J by 2 bases, and 17 bases separated the two germline ends. This CDR3 contains 15 residues. The CDR3 bases are TGCGCCAGCAGAGAGATCGGAGACAGCGCCTACGAGCAGTACTTC. This codes for CASREIGDSAYEQYF.

This clone was counted between two and nine times. The chain couples TRBV5-6 to TRBJ1-2; the D is unclear. V was clipped by 0 bases and J by 8 bases, with 8 bases between them. CDR3 size: 12 residues. CDR1 and CDR2 (germline): SGHDT, YYEEEE. The CDR3 sequence is CASSLGLTGYTF. CDR3 in DNA: TGTGCCAGCAGCTTGGGGCTGACCGGCTACACCTTC.

The rearrangement uses TRBV6-6 and TRBJ1-2; TRBD1 agrees at 9 bases. Trimming at V came to 2 bases and at J to 8 bases, leaving 6 bases not matched to a gene. The CDR3 runs to 14 residues. From germline, CDR1 is MNHNY and CDR2 SVGAGI (reference sequence). CDR3 region: CASSYAGDRVGYTF. The CDR3 DNA is TGTGCCAGCAGTTACGCAGGGGACAGGGTAGGCTACACCTTC.

The J gene is TRBJ1-1, the V gene TRBV7-9, with D possibly matching TRBD1 (5 bases). In germline, CDR1 is SEHNR, CDR2 FQNEAQ (reference sequence). With 5 bases removed from V and 10 bases from J, the gap between germline ends came to 17 bases. CDR3 length: 13 residues. CDR3 DNA: TGTGCCAGCAGCCCGCGGGTTGCAGGGCGAGCTTTCTTT. Its protein is CASSPRVAGRAFF.

V gene TRBV19 combines with J gene TRBJ2-3, with 12 bases aligning to TRBD1. Trimming cost V 9 bases and J 5 bases; bases outside gene matches: 6. Germline V gene sequence: CDR1 LNHDA, CDR2 SQIVND (reference sequence). The CDR3 is made up of 14 amino acids. CDR3 nucleotide sequence: TGTGCCAGGCAGGGACAGGGGGCCCTAGATACGCAGTATTTT. Its protein product is CARQGQGALDTQYF. Drawing the rest from reference TRBV19 and TRBJ2-3, the complete variable domain is DGGITQSPKYLFRKEGQNVTLSCEQNLNHDAMYWYRQDPGQGLRLIYYSQIVNDFQKGDIAEGYSVSREKKESFPLTVTSAQKNPTAFYLCARQGQGALDTQYFGPGTRLTVL.

V and J are TRBV11-2 and TRBJ1-1; D gene unclear. The germline V gene encodes CDR1 SGHAT and CDR2 FQNNGV. Between the trimmed V and J ends, which lost 5 bases and 11 bases, there was a span of 15 bases. The CDR3 runs to 12 residues. The CDR3 DNA sequence: TGTGCCAGCAGCGTCATGGGCGGTCTGGCTTTCTTT. Translating gives CASSVMGGLAFF.

This clone has just one count. The chain recombines TRBV28 with TRBJ2-7; TRBD1 agrees at 9 bases. Germline V gene data show CDR1 as MDHEN and CDR2 as SYDVKM. The V segment lost 3 bases and the J segment 0 bases; nucleotides outside the gene matches: 6. This CDR3 has 16 residues. For the CDR3, the DNA is TGTGCCAGCAGTTTGGAGGGGACAGGGAGCTCCTACGAGCAGTACTTC. Translated, it gives CASSLEGTGSSYEQYF.

V usage is TRBV19 and J usage is TRBJ1-4, with a tentative D call TRBD1 (5 bases). Trimming removed 10 bases from V and 5 bases from J, with 17 bases in between. Germline loops: CDR1 LNHDA, CDR2 SQIVND (reference sequence). The CDR3 has 14 amino acids. The CDR3 spells CATSQTGKNEKLFF. CDR3 nucleotide sequence: TGTGCCACCAGTCAAACAGGAAAGAATGAAAAACTGTTTTTT.

V and J are TRBV6-4 and TRBJ2-7; possibly TRBD2 for D (6 bases). The CDR3 is 16 residues long. From germline, CDR1 is MRHNA and CDR2 SNTAGT. The germline V and J ends were trimmed by 0 bases and 0 bases, with 12 bases remaining between them. Here the CDR3 reads CASSDSYGRSSYEQYF. CDR3 nucleotide sequence: TGTGCCAGCAGTGACTCCTACGGGAGAAGCTCCTACGAGCAGTACTTC.

V and J are TRBV6-1 and TRBJ1-3, with D hard to call. The length of the CDR3 is 13 residues. Germline V gives CDR1 MNHNS, CDR2 SASEGT. Trimming removed 6 bases from V and 1 base from J, with 7 bases in between. This CDR3 reads CASRDGSGNTIYF. The CDR3 DNA is TGTGCCAGCAGGGACGGATCTGGAAACACCATATATTTT.

The chain links TRBV21-1 to TRBJ2-2; the DNA was not used to check the table's D call, TRBD1. TRBV21-1 is described as a pseudogene. The length of the CDR3 is 16 residues. The CDR3 DNA reads as TGTGCCAGCCGAGAGCGACAGAGCTTTAACACCGGGGAGCTGTTTTTT. It codes for CASRERQSFNTGELFF.

This clone was counted once. The chain links TRBV27 to TRBJ1-3; tentative D call: TRBD1 (5 bases). CDR1 is MNHEY and CDR2 is SMNVEV in the germline V gene (reference sequence). Trimming stripped 1 base from V and 4 bases from J, with 11 bases between. The length of the CDR3 is 15 residues. In nucleotides, the CDR3 is TGTGCCAGCAGTTTATACTCTGGGGCCGGAAACACCATATATTTT. Translation: CASSLYSGAGNTIYF.

In DNA, the CDR3 is TGTGCCAGCACCCATCTGGGGGGCAACTCCTACGAGCAGTACTTC. Translating gives CASTHLGGNSYEQYF. This chain uses TRBV6-1 with TRBJ2-7; D is perhaps TRBD1 or TRBD2 (6 bases each). The CDR3 length is 15 residues. Trimming shortened V by 7 bases and J by 0 bases, and 16 bases separated the two germline ends. CDR1 is MNHNS and CDR2 is SASEGT in the germline V gene.

The chain combines TRBV7-6 with TRBJ2-1, with 11 nucleotides matching TRBD2. CDR3 length: 18 amino acids. Germline V gene lookup returns CDR1 SGHVS and CDR2 FNYEAQ. Germline trimming cut 4 bases from V and 7 bases from J; bases unmatched to any gene: 15. The CDR3 bases are TGTGCCAGCAGCTCGCCGTTTGGTAGCGGGGGGGCCGGTAATGAGCAGTTCTTC. This encodes CASSSPFGSGGAGNEQFF. The complete variable domain, with remaining parts taken from reference TRBV7-6 and TRBJ2-1, reads GAGVSQSPRYKVTKRGQDVALRCDPISGHVSLYWYRQALGQGPEFLTYFNYEAQQDKSGLPNDRFSAERPEGSISTLTIQRTEQRDSAMYRCASSSPFGSGGAGNEQFFGPGTRLTVL.

CDR3: CAIRRVSSTDTQYF. DNA for the CDR3: TGTGCCATCCGGAGGGTATCTAGCACAGATACGCAGTATTTT. V gene TRBV10-3 combines with J gene TRBJ2-3, with D possibly TRBD2 on 6 matching bases. CDR3 length: 14 residues. Germline CDR1 is ENHRY and CDR2 is SYGVKD. V was shortened by 8 bases and J by 0 bases, with 12 bases between the two germline ends.

The gene calls are TRBV7-6 and TRBJ1-2; tentative D call: TRBD1 (6 bases). CDR3 length: 14 amino acids. V was trimmed by 6 bases and J by 1 base, leaving 12 bases between them. Germline V lookup: CDR1 SGHVS, CDR2 FNYEAQ. CDR3 in amino acids: CASSRQANNYGYTF. The CDR3 DNA sequence: TGTGCCAGCAGTCGACAGGCCAATAACTATGGCTACACCTTC. Drawing the rest from reference TRBV7-6 and TRBJ1-2, the complete variable domain is GAGVSQSPRYKVTKRGQDVALRCDPISGHVSLYWYRQALGQGPEFLTYFNYEAQQDKSGLPNDRFSAERPEGSISTLTIQRTEQRDSAMYRCASSRQANNYGYTFGSGTRLTVV.

The chain joins TRBV7-9 to TRBJ2-3, with 12 nucleotides matching TRBD2. J was trimmed by 2 bases and V by 1 base; bases with no gene match: 10. The CDR3 totals 19 residues. Germline V CDR1 and CDR2: SEHNR, FQNEAQ (reference sequence). The CDR3 DNA sequence: TGTGCCAGCAGCTTAGAACGAGGCCTAGCGGGGGGGCCCACAGATACGCAGTATTTT. It codes for CASSLERGLAGGPTDTQYF.

The rearrangement joins TRBV9 to TRBJ2-3, with unresolved D. Germline lookup yields CDR1 SGDLS and CDR2 YYNGEE. The V and J ends lost 0 bases and 5 bases respectively, with 10 bases between them. This CDR3 contains 14 residues. CDR3 in amino acids: CASSVGSRGDTQYF. CDR3 DNA sequence: TGTGCCAGCAGCGTAGGATCTCGAGGAGATACGCAGTATTTT. Supplemented by reference TRBV9 and TRBJ2-3, the full variable domain reads DSGVTQTPKHLITATGQRVTLRCSPRSGDLSVYWYQQSLDQGLQFLIQYYNGEERAKGNILERFSAQQFPDLHSELNLSSLELGDSALYFCASSVGSRGDTQYFGPGTRLTVL.

The chain combines TRBV30 with TRBJ2-2; the D is unclear. CDR1 and CDR2 (germline): GTSNPN, SVGIG (reference sequence). Trimming removed 3 bases from V and 0 bases from J, with 8 bases in between. This CDR3 is 14 amino acids long. In DNA, the CDR3 is TGTGCCTGGAGAAGCCTAGCGAACACCGGGGAGCTGTTTTTT. It specifies CAWRSLANTGELFF.

V and J are TRBV19 and TRBJ2-7, with a weak D call TRBD1 (5 bases). The CDR3 length is 14 residues. Per the germline V gene, CDR1 is LNHDA and CDR2 is SQIVND (reference sequence). Trimming removed 3 bases at V and 4 bases at J, with 13 bases between. The CDR3 DNA reads TGTGCCAGTAGTATCCGCAGGGCTCCGTACGAGCAGTACTTC. It encodes CASSIRRAPYEQYF.